These 32 T cell receptor beta chains came from one sample sequenced in a study of blood T cell repertoires in COVID-19. Clones were read by immunoSEQ multiplex PCR, and TCRdb kept only the in-frame ones, dropping some. This sample has about 300,000 clones, with around 80% found just once. The sequencing sample was made of peripheral blood. These receptors were taken from a woman between 45 and 65 years old with acute or convalescent COVID-19.

This clone was counted a single time. V and J are TRBV6-6 and TRBJ1-3; D unresolved. Trimming stripped 5 bases from V and 4 bases from J, with 15 bases between. The CDR3 is 15 amino acids. CDR1 and CDR2 from the germline V gene are MNHNY and SVGAGI (reference sequence). CDR3 DNA sequence: TGTGCCAGCAGTACCCGACTGAGCAGCGGAAACACCATATATTTT. It encodes CASSTRLSSGNTIYF.

DNA of the CDR3: TGTGCCAGTAGTATAACAGGGCCCAATGAGCAGTTCTTC. Translation: CASSITGPNEQFF. The V and J genes are TRBV19 and TRBJ2-1, with a tentative D call TRBD1 (6 bases). The CDR3 is made up of 13 amino acids. Trimming cost V 2 bases and J 6 bases, with 8 bases left between them. Germline V gene lookup returns CDR1 LNHDA and CDR2 SQIVND (reference sequence).

This sequence joins TRBV2 and TRBJ1-2; no firm D call. Germline CDR1 and CDR2: SNHLY and FYNNEI. This CDR3 is built from 12 residues. Trimming removed 6 bases at V and 0 bases at J, with 5 bases between. The DNA for the CDR3 is TGTGCCAGCAGGGGAGCTAACTATGGCTACACCTTC. This gives the protein CASRGANYGYTF.

This clone was seen a single time. This rearrangement joins TRBV19 to TRBJ1-4, with D perhaps matching TRBD1 (5 bases). The CDR3 is 12 amino acids. V lost 8 bases, J lost 6 bases, and 10 bases lay in between. Looked up from germline, CDR1 is LNHDA and CDR2 is SQIVND (reference sequence). CDR3 sequence (DNA): TGTGCCAGTTCTGGGGGGGATGAAAAACTGTTTTTT. Its protein product is CASSGGDEKLFF.

This chain connects TRBV19 to TRBJ2-5; 9 bases agree with TRBD2. Germline CDR1 is LNHDA and CDR2 is SQIVND (reference sequence). The CDR3 sequence is 16 residues long. Losses at the gene ends were 1 base for V and 4 bases for J; bases not matched to a gene: 7. CDR3 in amino acids: CASSIGSGRIGETQYF. CDR3 nucleotides: TGTGCCAGTAGTATAGGGAGCGGGAGGATTGGAGAGACCCAGTACTTC.

The V and J genes are TRBV5-1 and TRBJ2-6; weak D call: TRBD2 (5 bases). The CDR3 runs 16 residues. Germline lookup yields CDR1 SGHRS and CDR2 YFSETQ. V was clipped by 3 bases and J by 2 bases, with 12 bases between them. The CDR3 DNA reads TGCGCCAGCAGCTGGACGGAGGATCCTGGGGCCAACGTCCTGACTTTC. It codes for CASSWTEDPGANVLTF.

The rearrangement links TRBV9 to TRBJ2-7; D not certain. V shed 0 bases and J shed 2 bases, with 12 bases lying between them. CDR1 SGDLS and CDR2 YYNGEE come from the germline V gene. CDR3 length equals 15 residues. CDR3 bases: TGTGCCAGCAGCGTAGGACCCACACTAACCTACGAGCAGTACTTC. It specifies CASSVGPTLTYEQYF.

This clone was found once. The chain couples TRBV5-1 to TRBJ2-3; 13 nucleotides line up with TRBD2. CDR1 is SGHRS and CDR2 is YFSETQ in the germline V gene. The V and J ends lost 4 bases and 4 bases, in that order; junction bases with no gene match: 3. The CDR3 spans 15 residues. CDR3 in DNA: TGCGCCAGCAGCGGAGGACTAGCGGGAGCAGATACGCAGTATTTT. As protein: CASSGGLAGADTQYF.

The chain recombines TRBV28 with TRBJ1-1; D uncertain. CDR3 length: 14 residues. Trimming shortened V by 2 bases and J by 4 bases, and 11 bases separated the two germline ends. Germline V gives CDR1 MDHEN, CDR2 SYDVKM. CDR3 sequence: CASSLAQSGTEAFF. For the CDR3, the DNA is TGTGCCAGCAGTTTAGCCCAGTCGGGCACTGAAGCTTTCTTT.

CDR3 region: CASTKPGDGKDTQYF. DNA of the CDR3: TGTGCCAGCACCAAACCGGGGGACGGCAAAGATACGCAGTATTTT. The chain carries TRBV28 and TRBJ2-3, with D tentatively TRBD2 (6 bases). This CDR3 contains 15 residues. The germline gives CDR1 MDHEN, CDR2 SYDVKM. Trimming removed 7 bases at V and 5 bases at J, with 19 bases between.

V is TRBV6-1 and J is TRBJ1-3, with D unresolved. The germline V gene encodes CDR1 MNHNS and CDR2 SASEGT. The CDR3 length is 15 residues. V dropped 0 bases and J dropped 0 bases, with 6 bases sitting between them. Written as DNA, the CDR3 is TGTGCCAGCAGTGAAGCGACGGGCTCTGGAAACACCATATATTTT. It specifies CASSEATGSGNTIYF.

This rearrangement joins TRBV12-5 to TRBJ2-5; no clear D. The CDR3 is made up of 13 amino acids. The V gene's germline CDR1 is LGHNT and CDR2 FRNRAP. Trimming took off 6 bases at V and 5 bases at J, with 13 bases between the two ends. The CDR3 spells CASGPTGWETQYF. The CDR3, as DNA: TGTGCTAGTGGGCCGACTGGGTGGGAGACCCAGTACTTC.

The J gene is TRBJ2-1, the V gene TRBV13; TRBD2 aligns across 9 bases. Germline loops: CDR1 PRHDT, CDR2 FYEKMQ (reference sequence). J was trimmed by 0 bases and V by 5 bases; bases with no gene match: 5. This CDR3 has 16 amino acids. The CDR3 region is CASSQLAGVSYNEQFF. The DNA of the CDR3 is TGTGCCAGCAGCCAATTAGCGGGAGTCTCCTACAATGAGCAGTTCTTC.

The V and J genes are TRBV11-2 and TRBJ2-2; D might be TRBD1 (5 bases). The CDR3 spans 15 residues. Germline CDR1 SGHAT, CDR2 FQNNGV. V lost 5 bases to trimming and J lost 0 bases, with 10 bases between them. CDR3 sequence reads: CASSPRQPNTGELFF. The CDR3 bases are TGTGCCAGCAGCCCGAGACAGCCGAACACCGGGGAGCTGTTTTTT.

This clone was picked up one time. This rearrangement joins TRBV30 to TRBJ1-6; no definite D call. The CDR3 contains 13 residues. CDR1 and CDR2 from the germline V gene are GTSNPN and SVGIG (reference sequence). Between the trimmed V and J ends, which lost 5 bases and 8 bases, there was a span of 13 bases. The CDR3 is CAWAGIGDSPLHF. The CDR3 region has the DNA TGTGCCTGGGCTGGAATCGGGGATTCACCCCTCCACTTT.

This clone was observed a single time. This chain connects TRBV6-5 to TRBJ1-5, with TRBD1 matching 7 bases. V lost 7 bases, J lost 3 bases, and 6 bases stayed unmatched. Germline assignment: CDR1 MNHEY and CDR2 SVGAGI. The CDR3 contains 14 residues. In nucleotides, the CDR3 is TGTGCCAGCAAACGGACAGGCCTCAATCAGCCCCAGCATTTT. It specifies CASKRTGLNQPQHF.

J is TRBJ2-7 and V is TRBV11-2, with unresolved D. Per the germline V gene, CDR1 is SGHAT and CDR2 is FQNNGV. The CDR3 is 13 residues long. Trimming shortened V by 6 bases and J by 5 bases, and 14 bases separated the two germline ends. The CDR3, as DNA: TGTGCCAGCAGTTCAAGACATGTCCACGAGCAGTACGTC. Protein product: CASSSRHVHEQYV.

This chain links TRBV27 with TRBJ2-7; TRBD1 agrees at 7 bases. The CDR3 is 16 amino acids. Trimming took 4 bases from V and 0 from J; bases not matched to a gene: 9. The V gene's germline CDR1 is MNHEY and CDR2 SMNVEV (reference sequence). CDR3 nucleotides: TGTGCCAGCAGTTCAGGGGGACAGCCCCACTCCTACGAGCAGTACTTC. The encoded protein is CASSSGGQPHSYEQYF.

This chain joins TRBV2 and TRBJ2-7; weak D call: TRBD2 (5 bases). This CDR3 spans 14 amino acids. Per the germline V gene, CDR1 is SNHLY and CDR2 is FYNNEI. V shed 3 bases and J shed 6 bases, with 15 bases lying between them. The CDR3 DNA reads TGTGCCAGCAGTGAGTACGGGTCCGGGGTCGAGCAGTACTTC. Translating it yields CASSEYGSGVEQYF.

The chain uses TRBV12-3 or TRBV12-4 and TRBJ1-4; perhaps TRBD1 as D (5 bases). V gave up 6 bases and J gave up 5 bases, with 7 bases separating them. This CDR3 comprises 12 residues. The CDR3 region has the DNA TGTGCCAGCAGGCGACAGAATGAAAAACTGTTTTTT. Its protein is CASRRQNEKLFF.

The count of this clone is one. This chain links TRBV11-1 with TRBJ2-7, with TRBD2 as a possible D gene (5 bases). With 3 bases removed from V and 13 bases from J, the gap between germline ends came to 19 bases. Germline assignment: CDR1 SGHAT and CDR2 FQDESV (reference sequence). The CDR3 sequence is 13 residues long. The CDR3 loop reads CASSFQAGSGKYV. For the CDR3, the DNA is TGTGCCAGCAGCTTCCAGGCCGGGTCCGGGAAATACGTC.

The J gene is TRBJ1-2, the V gene TRBV5-5; the D gene is possibly TRBD1 (6 bases). V shed 5 bases and J shed 2 bases, with 10 bases lying between them. The germline V gene encodes CDR1 SGHKS and CDR2 YYEKEE (reference sequence). The CDR3 covers 13 residues. CDR3 DNA: TGTGCCAGCAGTTCTACAGGGAACTATGGCTACACCTTC. Amino acids: CASSSTGNYGYTF.

This clone appeared once. The chain couples TRBV12-5 to TRBJ2-3; 7 bases match TRBD2. V gave up 7 bases and J gave up 4 bases; unmatched junction bases: 8. Germline CDR1 and CDR2: LGHNT and FRNRAP. The CDR3 has 14 amino acids. For the CDR3, the DNA is TGTGCTAGTGTTAGTCGGGAGGATGCAGATACGCAGTATTTT. Its translation is CASVSREDADTQYF.

The genes are TRBV12-5 and TRBJ2-1; possibly TRBD1 for D (6 bases). The germline V gene encodes CDR1 LGHNT and CDR2 FRNRAP. V was trimmed by 11 bases and J by 5 bases, leaving 16 bases between them. The CDR3 totals 13 residues. The CDR3 DNA follows: TGTGCTGGTTCACAGGGATTCGACAATGAGCAGTTCTTC. It encodes CAGSQGFDNEQFF. The full variable domain, its missing parts supplied by reference TRBV12-5 and TRBJ2-1, is DARVTQTPRHKVTEMGQEVTMRCQPILGHNTVFWYRQTMMQGLELLAYFRNRAPLDDSGMPKDRFSAEMPDATLATLKIQPSEPRDSAVYFCAGSQGFDNEQFFGPGTRLTVL.

V and J are TRBV5-4 and TRBJ2-1, with 9 bases fitting TRBD2. Looked up from germline, CDR1 is SGHNT and CDR2 is YYREEE (reference sequence). Germline trimming cut 2 bases from V and 6 bases from J; bases unmatched to any gene: 12. The CDR3 has 17 residues. The CDR3 nucleotides are TGTGCCAGCAGCTTAAGTTCAGGCGCGGGGGGGTTCAATGAGCAGTTCTTC. This codes for CASSLSSGAGGFNEQFF.

The rearrangement joins TRBV29-1 to TRBJ1-3; D remains unclear. Deletions cut 6 bases from V and 4 bases from J, with 10 bases between. Germline V gene sequence: CDR1 SQVTM, CDR2 ANQGSEA. CDR3 length equals 12 residues. The CDR3 sequence: CSVSVSGNTIYF. In DNA form, the CDR3 reads TGCAGCGTGAGTGTCTCGGGAAACACCATATATTTT.

The rearrangement joins TRBV11-2 to TRBJ2-2; unclear D gene. Germline-derived CDR1 and CDR2 are SGHAT and FQNNGV. The V and J ends lost 2 bases and 0 bases respectively, with 10 bases between them. This CDR3 is built from 16 residues. As DNA, the CDR3 is TGTGCCAGCAGCTTAAATGCAGGCGCGAACACCGGGGAGCTGTTTTTT. Translation gives CASSLNAGANTGELFF.

This clone showed up just a few times. The V gene is TRBV4-2, the J gene TRBJ2-7; D is possibly TRBD2 (5 bases). CDR1 is LGHNA and CDR2 is YNFKEQ in the germline V gene. The CDR3 length is 16 residues. V shed 3 bases and J shed 2 bases, with 17 bases lying between them. Here the CDR3 reads CASSQVGVLGTYEQYF. The CDR3 coding sequence is TGTGCCAGCAGCCAGGTCGGGGTGCTGGGGACCTACGAGCAGTACTTC.

This clone was recorded once. The chain uses TRBV2 and TRBJ1-1, with TRBD1 matching over 8 bases. Germline-derived CDR1 and CDR2 are SNHLY and FYNNEI. This CDR3 has 13 amino acids. V was pared by 7 bases and J by 4 bases, with 5 bases of the junction left unmatched. CDR3: CASILTGVTEAFF. As DNA, the CDR3 is TGTGCCAGCATTCTGACAGGGGTCACTGAAGCTTTCTTT.

The chain has TRBV24-1 and TRBJ2-3; 7 bases align to TRBD2. The CDR3 extends over 17 amino acids. V trimming: 1 base; J trimming: 3 bases; junction bases outside the gene matches: 9. CDR1 is KGHDR and CDR2 is SFDVKD in the germline V gene. Here the CDR3 DNA reads TGTGCCACCAGTGATTTAAGTGGGGGGGGGAGGACAGATACGCAGTATTTT. This sequence encodes CATSDLSGGGRTDTQYF.

The chain couples TRBV3-1 (or the pseudogene TRBV3-2) to TRBJ2-3, with D uncertain. Trimming stripped 0 bases from V and 6 bases from J, with 4 bases between. The CDR3 totals 12 residues. CDR1 is LGHDT, CDR2 YNNKEL, per germline (reference sequence). In nucleotides, the CDR3 is TGTGCCAGCAGCCAAGAAGAGGATACGCAGTATTTT. As protein: CASSQEEDTQYF.

The gene calls are TRBV6-1 and TRBJ1-5; D not resolved. Between the trimmed V and J ends, which lost 0 bases and 2 bases, there was a span of 11 bases. This CDR3 region has 16 residues. The germline CDR1 and CDR2 sequences are MNHNS and SASEGT. DNA of the CDR3: TGTGCCAGCAGTGAAGCAGGCGGCGTTGGCAATCAGCCCCAGCATTTT. Translation gives CASSEAGGVGNQPQHF.